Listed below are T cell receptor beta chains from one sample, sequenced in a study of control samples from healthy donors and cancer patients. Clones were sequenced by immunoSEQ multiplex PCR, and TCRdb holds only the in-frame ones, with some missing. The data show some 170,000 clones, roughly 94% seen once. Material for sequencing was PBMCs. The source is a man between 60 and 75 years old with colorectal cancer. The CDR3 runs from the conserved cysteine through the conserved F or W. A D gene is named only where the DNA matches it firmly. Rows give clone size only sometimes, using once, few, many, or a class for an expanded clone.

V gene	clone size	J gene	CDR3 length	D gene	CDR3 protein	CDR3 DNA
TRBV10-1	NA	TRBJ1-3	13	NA	CASEDPNGDTIYF	TGCGCCAGCGAGGACCCGAACGGAGACACCATATATTTT
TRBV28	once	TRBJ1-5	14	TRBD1	CASSSGQGSQPQHF	TGTGCCAGCAGTTCAGGACAGGGGAGTCAGCCCCAGCATTTT
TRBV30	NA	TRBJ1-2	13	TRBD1	CAWSGGTGFGYTF	TGTGCCTGGAGTGGGGGGACAGGGTTTGGCTACACCTTC
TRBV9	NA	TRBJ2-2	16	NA	CASSVVASGNTGELFF	TGTGCCAGCAGCGTAGTGGCTTCCGGGAACACCGGGGAGCTGTTTTTT
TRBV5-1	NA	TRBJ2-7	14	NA	CASSLDRALYEQYF	TGCGCCAGCAGCTTGGACAGGGCCTTATACGAGCAGTACTTC
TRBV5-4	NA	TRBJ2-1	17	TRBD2	CASQQSPGGGARNEQFF	TGTGCCAGCCAGCAAAGTCCTGGCGGGGGGGCGCGGAATGAGCAGTTCTTC
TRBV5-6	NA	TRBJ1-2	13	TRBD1	CASSPTGGYGYTF	TGTGCCAGCAGTCCGACAGGGGGCTATGGCTACACCTTC
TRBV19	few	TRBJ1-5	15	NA	CASSIKGTSNQPQHF	TGTGCCAGTAGTATAAAGGGTACTTCCAATCAGCCCCAGCATTTT
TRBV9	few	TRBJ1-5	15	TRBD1	CASSPGTGSGQPQHF	TGTGCCAGCAGCCCCGGGACAGGGTCGGGACAGCCCCAGCATTTT
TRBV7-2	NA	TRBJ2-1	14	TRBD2	CASSFSGAWNEQFF	TGTGCCAGCAGCTTTAGCGGGGCCTGGAATGAGCAGTTCTTC
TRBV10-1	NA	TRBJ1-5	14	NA	CASDGRGGNQPQHF	TGCGCCAGCGACGGGAGGGGGGGAAATCAGCCCCAGCATTTT
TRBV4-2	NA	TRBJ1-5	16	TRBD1	CASSPYHSGGDQPQHF	TGTGCCAGCAGCCCCTACCACTCAGGGGGCGACCAGCCCCAGCATTTT
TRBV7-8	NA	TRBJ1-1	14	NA	CASSFGRIDSEAFF	TGTGCCAGCAGCTTCGGCCGGATAGACTCTGAAGCTTTCTTT
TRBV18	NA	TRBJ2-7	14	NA	CASSPGQGPYEQYF	TGTGCCAGCTCACCAGGGCAGGGACCCTACGAGCAGTACTTC
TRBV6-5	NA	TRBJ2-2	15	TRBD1	CASSRDRGNTGELFF	TGTGCCAGCAGCAGGGACAGGGGAAACACCGGGGAGCTGTTTTTT
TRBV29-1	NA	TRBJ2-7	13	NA	CSVKTSDTYEQYF	TGCAGCGTGAAAACGTCGGACACCTACGAGCAGTACTTC
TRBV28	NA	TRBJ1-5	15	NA	CASSLPGTENQPQHF	TGTGCCAGCAGTCTACCCGGGACCGAGAATCAGCCCCAGCATTTT
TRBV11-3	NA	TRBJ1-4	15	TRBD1	CASSYLGQTNEKLFF	TGTGCCAGCAGCTATTTGGGACAGACTAATGAAAAACTGTTTTTT
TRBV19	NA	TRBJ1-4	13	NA	CATRRGGNEKLFF	TGTGCCACCCGGCGGGGAGGGAACGAAAAACTGTTTTTT
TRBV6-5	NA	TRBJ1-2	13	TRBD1	CASSRDRERGYTF	TGTGCCAGCAGTCGGGACAGGGAGCGAGGCTACACCTTC
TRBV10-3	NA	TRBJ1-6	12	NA	CAIGVGNSPLHF	TGTGCCATCGGAGTGGGGAATTCACCCCTCCACTTT
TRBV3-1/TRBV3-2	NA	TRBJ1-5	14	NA	CASSQGGQDQPQHF	TGTGCCAGCAGCCAAGGGGGGCAGGATCAGCCCCAGCATTTT
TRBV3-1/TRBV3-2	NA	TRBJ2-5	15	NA	CASSQGADPQETQYF	TGTGCCAGCAGCCAAGGTGCCGACCCTCAAGAGACCCAGTACTTC
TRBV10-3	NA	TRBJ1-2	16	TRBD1	CAISDEGARTNYGYTF	TGTGCCATCAGTGACGAGGGGGCGCGGACGAACTATGGCTACACCTTC
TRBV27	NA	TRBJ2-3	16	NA	CASSLGLGVGADTQYF	TGTGCCAGCAGTTTGGGGTTGGGGGTTGGGGCAGATACGCAGTATTTT
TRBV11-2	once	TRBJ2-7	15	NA	CASSLARRVGLEQYF	TGTGCCAGCAGCTTAGCACGAAGAGTGGGTCTCGAGCAGTACTTC
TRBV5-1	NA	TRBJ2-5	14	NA	CASSFDRYQETQYF	TGCGCCAGCAGCTTTGACAGGTACCAAGAGACCCAGTACTTC
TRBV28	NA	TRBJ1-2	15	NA	CASSSTEGGRGGYTF	TGTGCCAGCAGTTCTACCGAGGGAGGGAGGGGTGGCTACACCTTC
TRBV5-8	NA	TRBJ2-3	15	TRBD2	CASSLGSGGTDTQYF	TGTGCCAGCAGCTTGGGAAGCGGGGGCACAGATACGCAGTATTTT
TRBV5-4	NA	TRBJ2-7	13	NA	CASSLEGWNEQYF	TGTGCCAGCAGCTTGGAAGGCTGGAACGAGCAGTACTTC
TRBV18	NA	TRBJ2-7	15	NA	CASSPGQGRNYEQYF	TGTGCCAGCTCTCCAGGGCAGGGACGAAACTACGAGCAGTACTTC
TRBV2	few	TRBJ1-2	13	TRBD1	CASRGQGAYGYTF	TGTGCCAGCAGGGGACAGGGGGCTTATGGCTACACCTTC
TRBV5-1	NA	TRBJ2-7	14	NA	CASSLAGSSYEQYF	TGCGCCAGCAGCTTGGCAGGGAGCTCCTACGAGCAGTACTTC
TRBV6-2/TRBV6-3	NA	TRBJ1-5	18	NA	CASSYTAEDIGGNQPQHF	TGTGCCAGCAGTTATACAGCAGAAGACATAGGAGGCAATCAGCCCCAGCATTTT
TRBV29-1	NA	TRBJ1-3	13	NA	CSGQRGSGNTIYF	TGCAGCGGTCAGAGAGGGTCTGGAAACACCATATATTTT
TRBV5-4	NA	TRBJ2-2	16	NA	CASSFNRVQNTGELFF	TGTGCCAGCAGCTTTAACAGGGTTCAGAACACCGGGGAGCTGTTTTTT
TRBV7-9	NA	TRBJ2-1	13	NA	CASSLRGNNEQFF	TGTGCCAGCAGCTTAAGAGGGAACAATGAGCAGTTCTTC
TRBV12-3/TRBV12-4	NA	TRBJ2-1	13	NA	CASSFTRFNEQFF	TGTGCCAGCAGTTTTACTCGGTTCAATGAGCAGTTCTTC
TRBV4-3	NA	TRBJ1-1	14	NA	CASSQDRVGTEAFF	TGCGCCAGCAGCCAAGACAGGGTAGGCACTGAAGCTTTCTTT
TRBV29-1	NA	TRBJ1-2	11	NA	CSVVGGDGYTF	TGCAGCGTTGTCGGAGGGGATGGCTACACCTTC
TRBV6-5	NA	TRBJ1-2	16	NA	CASSYGGNLANYGYTF	TGTGCCAGCAGTTACGGGGGGAATTTAGCTAACTATGGCTACACCTTC
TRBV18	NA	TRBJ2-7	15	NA	CASSPDRTRSYEQYF	TGTGCCAGCTCACCCGACAGGACTCGCTCCTACGAGCAGTACTTC